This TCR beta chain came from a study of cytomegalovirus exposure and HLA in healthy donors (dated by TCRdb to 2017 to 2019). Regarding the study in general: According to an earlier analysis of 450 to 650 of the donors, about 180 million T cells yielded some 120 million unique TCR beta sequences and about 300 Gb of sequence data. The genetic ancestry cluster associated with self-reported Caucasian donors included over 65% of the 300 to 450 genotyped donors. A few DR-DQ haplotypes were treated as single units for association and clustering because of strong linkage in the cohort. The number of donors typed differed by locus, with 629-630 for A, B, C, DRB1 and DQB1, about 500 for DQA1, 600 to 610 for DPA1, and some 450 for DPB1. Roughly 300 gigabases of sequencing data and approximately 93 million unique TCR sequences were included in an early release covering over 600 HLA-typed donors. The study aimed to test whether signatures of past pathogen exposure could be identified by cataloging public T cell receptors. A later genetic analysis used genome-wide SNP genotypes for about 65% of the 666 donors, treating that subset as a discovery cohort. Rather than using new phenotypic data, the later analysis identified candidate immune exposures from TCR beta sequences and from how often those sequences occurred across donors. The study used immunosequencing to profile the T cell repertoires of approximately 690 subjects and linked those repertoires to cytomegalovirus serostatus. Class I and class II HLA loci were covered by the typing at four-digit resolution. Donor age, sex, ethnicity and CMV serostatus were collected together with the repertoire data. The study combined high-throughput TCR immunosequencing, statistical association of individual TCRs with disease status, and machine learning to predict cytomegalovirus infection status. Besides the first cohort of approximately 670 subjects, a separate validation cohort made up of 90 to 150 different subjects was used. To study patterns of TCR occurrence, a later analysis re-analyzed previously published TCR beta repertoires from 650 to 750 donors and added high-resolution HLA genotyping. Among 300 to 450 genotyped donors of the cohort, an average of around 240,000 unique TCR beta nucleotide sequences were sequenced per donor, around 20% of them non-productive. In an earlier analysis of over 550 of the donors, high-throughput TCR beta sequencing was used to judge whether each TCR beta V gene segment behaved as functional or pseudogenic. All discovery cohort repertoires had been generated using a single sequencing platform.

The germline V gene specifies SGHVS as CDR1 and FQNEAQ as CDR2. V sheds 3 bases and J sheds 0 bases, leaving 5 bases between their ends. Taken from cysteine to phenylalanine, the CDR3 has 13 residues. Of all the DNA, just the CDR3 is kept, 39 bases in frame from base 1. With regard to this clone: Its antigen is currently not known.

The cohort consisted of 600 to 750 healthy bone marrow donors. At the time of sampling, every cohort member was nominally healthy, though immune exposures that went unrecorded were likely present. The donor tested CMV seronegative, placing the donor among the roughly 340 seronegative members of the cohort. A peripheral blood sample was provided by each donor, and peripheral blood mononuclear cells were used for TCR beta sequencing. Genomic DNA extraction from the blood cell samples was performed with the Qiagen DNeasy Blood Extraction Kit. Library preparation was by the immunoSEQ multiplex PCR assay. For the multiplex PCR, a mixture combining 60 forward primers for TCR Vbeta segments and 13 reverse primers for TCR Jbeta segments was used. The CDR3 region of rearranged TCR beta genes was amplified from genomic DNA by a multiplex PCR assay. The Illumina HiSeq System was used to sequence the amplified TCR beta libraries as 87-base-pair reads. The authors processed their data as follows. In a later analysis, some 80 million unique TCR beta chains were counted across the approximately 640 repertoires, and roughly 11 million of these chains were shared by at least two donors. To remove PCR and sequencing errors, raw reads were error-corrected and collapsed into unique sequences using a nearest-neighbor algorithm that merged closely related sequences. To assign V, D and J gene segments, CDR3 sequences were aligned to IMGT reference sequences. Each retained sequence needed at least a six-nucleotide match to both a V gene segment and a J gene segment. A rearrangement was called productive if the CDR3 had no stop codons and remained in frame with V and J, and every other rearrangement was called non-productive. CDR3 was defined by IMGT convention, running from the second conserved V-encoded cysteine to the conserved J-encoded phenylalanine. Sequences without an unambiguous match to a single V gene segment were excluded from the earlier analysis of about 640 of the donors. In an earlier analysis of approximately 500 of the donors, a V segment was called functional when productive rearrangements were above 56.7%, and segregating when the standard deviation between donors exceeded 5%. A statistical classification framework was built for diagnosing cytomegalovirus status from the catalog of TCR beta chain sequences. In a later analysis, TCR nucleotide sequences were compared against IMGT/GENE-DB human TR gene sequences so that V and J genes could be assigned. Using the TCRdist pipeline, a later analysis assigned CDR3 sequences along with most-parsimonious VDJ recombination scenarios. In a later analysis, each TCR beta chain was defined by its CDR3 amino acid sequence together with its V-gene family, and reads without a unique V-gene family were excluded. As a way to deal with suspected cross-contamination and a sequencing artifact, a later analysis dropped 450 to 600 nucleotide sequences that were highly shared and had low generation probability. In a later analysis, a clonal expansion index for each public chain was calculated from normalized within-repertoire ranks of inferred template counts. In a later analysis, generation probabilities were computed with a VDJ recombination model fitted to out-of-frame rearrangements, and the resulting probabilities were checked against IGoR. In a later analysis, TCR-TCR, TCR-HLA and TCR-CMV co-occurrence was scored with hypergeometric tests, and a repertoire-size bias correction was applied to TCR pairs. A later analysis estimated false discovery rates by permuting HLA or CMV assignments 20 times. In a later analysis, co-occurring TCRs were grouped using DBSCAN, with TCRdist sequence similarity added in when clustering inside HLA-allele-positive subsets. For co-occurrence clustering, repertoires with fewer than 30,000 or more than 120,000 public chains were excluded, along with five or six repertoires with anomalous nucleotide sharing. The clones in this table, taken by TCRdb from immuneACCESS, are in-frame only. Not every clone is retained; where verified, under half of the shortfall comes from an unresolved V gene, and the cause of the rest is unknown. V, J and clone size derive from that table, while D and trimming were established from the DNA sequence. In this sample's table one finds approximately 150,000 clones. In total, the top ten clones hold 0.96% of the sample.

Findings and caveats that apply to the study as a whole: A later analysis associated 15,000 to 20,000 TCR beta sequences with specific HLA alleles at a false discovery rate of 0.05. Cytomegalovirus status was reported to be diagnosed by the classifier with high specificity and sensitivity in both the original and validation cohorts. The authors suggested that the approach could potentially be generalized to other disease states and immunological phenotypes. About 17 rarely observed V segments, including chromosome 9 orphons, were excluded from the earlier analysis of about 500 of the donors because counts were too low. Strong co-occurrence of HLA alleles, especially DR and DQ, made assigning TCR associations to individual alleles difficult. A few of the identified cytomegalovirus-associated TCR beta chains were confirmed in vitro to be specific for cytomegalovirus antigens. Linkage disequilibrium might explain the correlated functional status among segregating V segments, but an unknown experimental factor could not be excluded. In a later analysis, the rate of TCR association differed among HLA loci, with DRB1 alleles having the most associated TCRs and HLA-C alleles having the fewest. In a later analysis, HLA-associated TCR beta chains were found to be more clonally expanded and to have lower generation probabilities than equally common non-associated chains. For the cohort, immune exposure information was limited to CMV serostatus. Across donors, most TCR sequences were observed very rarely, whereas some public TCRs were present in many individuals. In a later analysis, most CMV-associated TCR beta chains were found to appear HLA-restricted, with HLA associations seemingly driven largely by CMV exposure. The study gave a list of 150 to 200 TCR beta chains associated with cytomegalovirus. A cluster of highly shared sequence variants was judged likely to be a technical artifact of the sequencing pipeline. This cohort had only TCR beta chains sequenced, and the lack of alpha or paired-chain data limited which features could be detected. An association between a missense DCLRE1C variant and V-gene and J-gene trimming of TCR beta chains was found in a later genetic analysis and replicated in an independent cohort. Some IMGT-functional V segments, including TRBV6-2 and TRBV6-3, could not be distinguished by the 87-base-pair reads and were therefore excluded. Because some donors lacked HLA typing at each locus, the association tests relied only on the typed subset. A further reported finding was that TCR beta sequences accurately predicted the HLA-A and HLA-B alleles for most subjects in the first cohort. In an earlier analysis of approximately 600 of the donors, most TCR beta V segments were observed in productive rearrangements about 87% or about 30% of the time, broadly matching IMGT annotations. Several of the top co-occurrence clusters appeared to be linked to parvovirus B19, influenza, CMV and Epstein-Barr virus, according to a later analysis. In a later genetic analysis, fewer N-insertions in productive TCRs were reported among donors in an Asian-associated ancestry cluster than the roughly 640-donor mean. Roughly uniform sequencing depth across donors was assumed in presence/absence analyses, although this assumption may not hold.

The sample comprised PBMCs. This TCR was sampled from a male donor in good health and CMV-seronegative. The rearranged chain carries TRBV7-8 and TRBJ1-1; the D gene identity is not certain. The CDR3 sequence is CASSLLMNTEAFF. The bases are TGTGCCAGCAGCTTGTTAATGAACACTGAAGCTTTCTTT.